A single sample is the source of the 10 T cell receptor beta chains below, sequenced in a study of CD8 T cells in Susac syndrome (dated by TCRdb to between 2018 and 2021). Library preparation employed the immunoSEQ multiplex PCR assay. RNA was extracted using the RNeasy kit, and roughly 0.5 to 1 ug of the RNA was reverse transcribed with random hexamers. Starting from the raw public reads, TCRdb applied fastp trimming at Q25, assembled clones with MiXCR and retained in-frame beta chains. Each entry merges the rows of one CDR3 protein and shows their most common DNA and genes. This sample lists around 110,000 distinct CDR3 sequences; 90% to 95% were detected once. The top ten clonotypes cover 0.25% to 0.3% of the sample. The sequenced material came from CD8+ T cells from PBMCs. These receptors all stem from a human donor with Susac syndrome.

The chain employs TRBV4-3 and TRBJ1-2, with 9 bases lining up with TRBD1. J gave up 7 bases and V 1 base, and 4 bases lay outside the gene matches. Germline CDR1 LGHNA, CDR2 YSLEER. The CDR3 runs 14 residues. The CDR3 region is CASSQGTGEFGYTF. CDR3 DNA: TGCGCCAGCAGCCAAGGGACAGGGGAGTTTGGCTACACCTTC.

The gene calls are TRBV29-1 and TRBJ2-2; 7 nucleotides align to TRBD1. This CDR3 has 13 residues. Germline values: CDR1 SQVTM, CDR2 ANQGSEA. V lost 6 bases to trimming and J lost 0 bases; unmatched junction nucleotides: 1. The CDR3 nucleotides are TGCAGCGTGGGGACAGCGAACACCGGGGAGCTGTTTTTT. Encoded protein: CSVGTANTGELFF.

V and J are TRBV30 and TRBJ2-3, with unresolved D. Between the trimmed V and J ends, which lost 0 bases and 1 base, there was a span of 20 bases. CDR1 is GTSNPN and CDR2 is SVGIG in the germline V gene (reference sequence). The CDR3 consists of 18 residues. The CDR3 sequence: CAWSVRNGQRVGTDTQYF. CDR3 coding DNA: TGTGCCTGGAGTGTACGTAATGGGCAGCGTGTTGGCACAGATACGCAGTATTTT.

The chain joins TRBV5-4 to TRBJ1-2; no clear D gene. Trimming stripped 0 bases from V and 2 bases from J, with 5 bases between. The CDR3 runs 13 residues. Germline CDR1 SGHNT, CDR2 YYREEE (reference sequence). The CDR3: CASSLAPNYGYTF. CDR3 nucleotide sequence: TGTGCCAGCAGCTTGGCCCCAAACTATGGCTACACCTTC.

The V call is TRBV20-1, the J call TRBJ2-1; tentatively, D is TRBD1 or TRBD2 (7 bases each). This CDR3 region has 12 residues. From germline, CDR1 is DFQATT and CDR2 SNEGSKA (reference sequence). V lost 6 bases, J lost 6 bases, and 12 bases lay in between. CDR3 sequence reads: CSADREGNEQFF. CDR3 nucleotide sequence: TGCAGTGCCGACAGGGAGGGCAATGAGCAGTTCTTC.

The chain couples TRBV4-3 to TRBJ1-4; TRBD1 might be the D (6 bases). Trimming pared 5 bases from V and 3 bases from J, leaving 13 bases between. CDR3 length: 15 residues. Germline V gene lookup returns CDR1 LGHNA and CDR2 YSLEER. The CDR3 loop is CASSGGVAANEKLFF. The CDR3 bases are TGCGCCAGCAGCGGGGGCGTGGCAGCTAATGAAAAACTGTTTTTT.

The V call is TRBV5-1, the J call TRBJ2-5; D is unresolved. Trimming shortened V by 4 bases and J by 2 bases, and 6 bases separated the two germline ends. The CDR3 covers 12 residues. CDR1 is SGHRS, CDR2 YFSETQ, per germline. The CDR3 region is CASSEEQETQYF. In nucleotides, the CDR3 is TGCGCCAGCAGCGAAGAACAAGAGACCCAGTACTTC.

The gene calls are TRBV29-1 and TRBJ1-1, with a weak D call TRBD1 (5 bases). V lost 7 bases to trimming and J lost 0 bases, with 9 bases between them. This CDR3 comprises 12 residues. Germline V lookup: CDR1 SQVTM, CDR2 ANQGSEA. DNA of the CDR3: TGCAGCGCTGACAGTTTGAACACTGAAGCTTTCTTT. Amino acid sequence: CSADSLNTEAFF.

The chain recombines TRBV12-3 or TRBV12-4 with TRBJ2-1; TRBD2 agrees at 11 bases. The V segment lost 4 bases and the J segment 6 bases; nucleotides outside the gene matches: 5. The CDR3 spans 15 residues. CDR3 residues: CASSSIAGGPNEQFF. Here the CDR3 DNA reads TGTGCCAGCAGTTCCATAGCGGGGGGGCCCAATGAGCAGTTCTTC.

V gene TRBV5-6 combines with J gene TRBJ2-1; perhaps TRBD1 as D (5 bases). Per the germline V gene, CDR1 is SGHDT and CDR2 is YYEEEE. CDR3 length: 15 amino acids. V was pared by 2 bases and J by 7 bases, with 16 bases between. The CDR3 bases are TGTGCCAGCAGCTTCGGCGCAGGGCCATCGAATGAGCAGTTCTTC. Translating it yields CASSFGAGPSNEQFF. Full variable domain (missing parts from reference TRBV5-6 and TRBJ2-1): DAGVTQSPTHLIKTRGQQVTLRCSPKSGHDTVSWYQQALGQGPQFIFQYYEEEERQRGNFPDRFSGHQFPNYSSELNVNALLLGDSALYLCASSFGAGPSNEQFFGPGTRLTVL.